The 22 T cell receptor beta chains listed next were all sequenced from one sample in a study of blood T cell repertoires in COVID-19. Sequencing was performed with immunoSEQ multiplex PCR; in TCRdb, only in-frame clones are kept and a portion is missing. The table lists tens of thousands of clones, roughly nine tenths of them singletons. Sequenced: peripheral blood. The origin of the receptors is a man between 65 and 85 years old with active COVID-19.

The chain carries TRBV2 and TRBJ1-1, with TRBD1 as a possible D gene (5 bases). The CDR3 is 14 amino acids. V was cut by 6 bases and J by 1 base, with 12 bases left in between. Per germline, CDR1 SNHLY and CDR2 FYNNEI. CDR3 protein: CASRPRVANTEAFF. The CDR3 DNA is TGTGCCAGCAGACCCAGGGTGGCGAACACTGAAGCTTTCTTT.

The table lists this clone with a count of one. The chain joins TRBV24-1 to TRBJ1-1; D might be TRBD1 (6 bases). CDR1 and CDR2 from the germline V gene are KGHDR and SFDVKD. V lost 7 bases, J lost 1 base, and 12 bases lay in between. The CDR3 covers 14 residues. CDR3 protein: CATRGAWGNTEAFF. CDR3 nucleotide sequence: TGTGCCACCAGGGGGGCCTGGGGGAACACTGAAGCTTTCTTT.

CDR3 loop: CASSETSGLNEQFF. CDR3 DNA sequence: TGTGCCAGCAGTGAGACTAGCGGTTTGAATGAGCAGTTCTTC. The chain is built from TRBV28 and TRBJ2-1, with 9 bases aligning to TRBD2. CDR1 and CDR2 (germline): MDHEN, SYDVKM. The trim removed 5 bases at V and 7 bases at J, leaving 6 bases unmatched. CDR3 length: 14 amino acids.

The chain is built from TRBV18 and TRBJ2-5; D gene ambiguous. Trimming pared 6 bases from V and 4 bases from J, leaving 15 bases between. Germline CDR1 is KGHSH and CDR2 is LQKENI. This CDR3 is built from 14 residues. CDR3 loop: CASSPGTTLETQYF. CDR3 sequence (DNA): TGTGCCAGCTCCCCAGGCACCACCCTAGAGACCCAGTACTTC.

The CDR3 DNA follows: TGTGCCAGCAGTTACGGAGACACAGATACGCAGTATTTT. Its translation is CASSYGDTDTQYF. The rearrangement uses TRBV6-5 and TRBJ2-3; the D is unclear. V was pared by 2 bases and J by 2 bases, with 5 bases between. There are 13 residues in the CDR3. Germline V gives CDR1 MNHEY, CDR2 SVGAGI.

The chain links TRBV15 to TRBJ2-5; TRBD2 matches at 11 bases. Looked up from germline, CDR1 is LNHNV and CDR2 is YYDKDF (reference sequence). This CDR3 spans 17 amino acids. J gave up 0 bases and V 3 bases, and 6 bases lay outside the gene matches. CDR3 nucleotides: TGTGCCACCAGCAGCTATCCGGGACTAGCGGACCAAGAGACCCAGTACTTC. This translates into CATSSYPGLADQETQYF.

V and J are TRBV6-1 and TRBJ2-4; 7 bases line up with TRBD1. V lost 4 bases and J lost 0; bases outside the gene matches: 9. Germline V CDR1 and CDR2: MNHNS, SASEGT. This CDR3 is built from 17 residues. The CDR3 protein is CASSGGQAALAKNIQYF. CDR3 coding DNA: TGTGCCAGCAGTGGAGGACAGGCCGCACTAGCCAAAAACATTCAGTACTTC.

The chain is built from TRBV7-6 and TRBJ1-1; no firm D call. This CDR3 spans 13 amino acids. The ends were cut back, 3 bases at V and 1 base at J, with 6 bases in the middle. Germline V lookup: CDR1 SGHVS, CDR2 FNYEAQ. The CDR3 DNA follows: TGTGCCAGCAGCTTGTCCGGGAACACTGAAGCTTTCTTT. It translates to CASSLSGNTEAFF.

This chain connects TRBV27 to TRBJ2-7, with 10 bases matching TRBD2. The CDR3 is 17 residues long. CDR1 and CDR2 (germline): MNHEY, SMNVEV (reference sequence). The J segment lost 1 base and the V segment lost 5 bases, leaving 11 bases of the junction unmatched. The CDR3 here is CASSPLTLAGVSYEQYF. CDR3 DNA sequence: TGTGCCAGCAGTCCCTTGACCCTAGCGGGAGTATCCTACGAGCAGTACTTC.

The gene calls are TRBV6-2 or TRBV6-3 and TRBJ1-5, with D unresolved. This CDR3 contains 14 residues. Trimming stripped 6 bases from V and 0 bases from J, with 9 bases between. CDR1 is MNHEY, CDR2 SVGEGT, per germline. The CDR3 DNA reads as TGTGCCAGCAGCCCTGCGGGTAGCAATCAGCCCCAGCATTTT. Translated, it gives CASSPAGSNQPQHF.

The chain has TRBV7-6 and TRBJ2-7, with 8 nucleotides matching TRBD2. V gave up 2 bases and J gave up 0 bases; unmatched junction bases: 6. Germline V gene lookup returns CDR1 SGHVS and CDR2 FNYEAQ. This CDR3 spans 16 amino acids. The CDR3 DNA reads TGTGCCAGCAGCTTATCCGGCGGACTAGCCTCCTACGAGCAGTACTTC. Translating gives CASSLSGGLASYEQYF. Together with reference TRBV7-6 and TRBJ2-7, the CDR3 gives the full variable domain: GAGVSQSPRYKVTKRGQDVALRCDPISGHVSLYWYRQALGQGPEFLTYFNYEAQQDKSGLPNDRFSAERPEGSISTLTIQRTEQRDSAMYRCASSLSGGLASYEQYFGPGTRLTVT.

The V call is TRBV4-2, the J call TRBJ2-2; the match to TRBD1 covers 9 bases. The CDR3 length is 17 residues. CDR1 and CDR2 (germline): LGHNA, YNFKEQ. The trim removed 1 base at V and 2 bases at J, leaving 5 bases unmatched. Written as DNA, the CDR3 is TGTGCCAGCAGCCAAGGGCCACAGGGGGCTAACACCGGGGAGCTGTTTTTT. It specifies CASSQGPQGANTGELFF.

This chain uses TRBV5-1 with TRBJ2-3; a possible D gene is TRBD2 (6 bases). V was pared by 3 bases and J by 6 bases, with 14 bases between. There are 14 residues in the CDR3. CDR1 is SGHRS and CDR2 is YFSETQ in the germline V gene. CDR3 region: CASSWGDSRDTQYF. The CDR3 DNA is TGCGCCAGCAGCTGGGGGGACTCCAGGGATACGCAGTATTTT.

This clone has a single count. The chain employs TRBV10-3 and TRBJ2-5; 7 nucleotides agree with TRBD1. J lost 5 bases, V lost 3 bases, and 6 bases had no gene match. Per germline, CDR1 ENHRY and CDR2 SYGVKD. This CDR3 has 14 residues. In DNA form, the CDR3 reads TGTGCCATCAGTGACAACAGGGGCGGGGAGACCCAGTACTTC. Encoded protein: CAISDNRGGETQYF.

The chain uses TRBV6-2 or TRBV6-3 and TRBJ2-7, with a weak D call TRBD2 (6 bases). This CDR3 has 14 residues. Per germline, CDR1 MNHEY and CDR2 SVGEGT. V was cut by 2 bases and J by 3 bases, with 11 bases left in between. CDR3 DNA sequence: TGTGCCAGCAGTTACGGGGTAGCGGACTACGAGCAGTACTTC. It encodes CASSYGVADYEQYF.

The chain uses TRBV19 and TRBJ1-5, with 9 bases identical to TRBD1. V shed 9 bases and J 0 bases; nucleotides not matched to a gene: 12. This CDR3 contains 17 residues. The germline CDR1 and CDR2 sequences are LNHDA and SQIVND (reference sequence). The CDR3 bases are TGTGCCAGCCTGGGACAGGGCGAGGGGAATAGCAATCAGCCCCAGCATTTT. This sequence encodes CASLGQGEGNSNQPQHF.

This chain joins TRBV19 and TRBJ2-5; TRBD2 matches at 7 bases. The CDR3 runs to 15 residues. The trim removed 5 bases at V and 5 bases at J, leaving 11 bases unmatched. Germline V gene data show CDR1 as LNHDA and CDR2 as SQIVND (reference sequence). CDR3 in DNA: TGTGCCAGTAGTCCCCTGGGCGGGAGTGGGGAGACCCAGTACTTC. Translation: CASSPLGGSGETQYF.

This clone was detected only once. The chain is built from TRBV7-8 and TRBJ2-2, with 10 positions matching TRBD1. This CDR3 is built from 18 residues. CDR1 and CDR2 (germline): SGHVS, FQNEAQ. V lost 6 bases and J lost 2; bases outside the gene matches: 12. The CDR3 spells CASSRDRGQAPNTGELFF. Here the CDR3 DNA reads TGTGCCAGCAGTAGAGACAGGGGGCAGGCCCCAAACACCGGGGAGCTGTTTTTT.

The J gene is TRBJ1-4, the V gene TRBV28; D not resolved. Germline V CDR1 and CDR2: MDHEN, SYDVKM. The CDR3 covers 14 residues. V shed 5 bases and J shed 3 bases, with 10 bases lying between them. This CDR3 is CASSGPAANEKLFF. As DNA, the CDR3 is TGTGCCAGCAGTGGCCCCGCAGCTAATGAAAAACTGTTTTTT.

The rearrangement joins TRBV24-1 to TRBJ2-2; D gene ambiguous. Germline-derived CDR1 and CDR2 are KGHDR and SFDVKD. The V end was cut by 5 bases, the J end by 4 bases, with 10 bases between. The CDR3 covers 14 residues. The CDR3 sequence is CATSAPWPTGELFF. CDR3 nucleotides: TGTGCCACCAGTGCCCCCTGGCCCACCGGGGAGCTGTTTTTT.

The chain combines TRBV12-3 or TRBV12-4 with TRBJ2-7; tentative D call: TRBD2 (7 bases). The CDR3 is 13 residues long. V dropped 8 bases and J dropped 7 bases, with 18 bases sitting between them. The CDR3 DNA is TGTGCCAGCGGGGGCCGGGGAGGGGGTGAGCAGTACTTC. Its protein is CASGGRGGGEQYF.

The V and J genes are TRBV5-6 and TRBJ2-2; the D gene is possibly TRBD1 (5 bases). Germline loops: CDR1 SGHDT, CDR2 YYEEEE. CDR3 length equals 17 residues. The V end lost 0 bases, the J end lost 2 bases, and 14 bases lay between the germline ends. Written as DNA, the CDR3 is TGTGCCAGCAGCTTGGCCATAGGGGTCCGTAACACCGGGGAGCTGTTTTTT. This gives the protein CASSLAIGVRNTGELFF.